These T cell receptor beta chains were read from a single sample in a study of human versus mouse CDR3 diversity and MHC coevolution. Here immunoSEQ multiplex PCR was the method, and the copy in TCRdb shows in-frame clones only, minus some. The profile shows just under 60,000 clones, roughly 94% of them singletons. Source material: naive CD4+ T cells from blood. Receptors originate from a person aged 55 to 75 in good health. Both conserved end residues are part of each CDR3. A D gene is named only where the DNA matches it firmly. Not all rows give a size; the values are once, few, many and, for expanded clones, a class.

CASSEEETSGSSTDTQYF | TGCGCCAGCAGTGAGGAAGAAACTAGCGGGTCTAGCACAGATACGCAGTATTTT | TRBD2 | - | TRBJ2-3 | TRBV10-1
CASSSKTSVSANEQFF | TGCGCCAGCAGCTCTAAGACTAGCGTCAGCGCTAATGAGCAGTTCTTC | TRBD2 | - | TRBJ2-1 | TRBV5-1
CASSLDQLAARYEQYF | TGCGCCAGCAGCTTGGATCAGTTAGCGGCGCGCTACGAGCAGTACTTC | - | - | TRBJ2-7 | TRBV5-1
CASSFPGVNTEAFF | TGTGCCAGCAGCTTTCCAGGGGTGAACACTGAAGCTTTCTTT | - | - | TRBJ1-1 | TRBV5-5
CASSPTARLATGELFF | TGTGCCAGCAGCCCCACCGCGCGCCTAGCCACCGGGGAGCTGTTTTTT | - | - | TRBJ2-2 | TRBV5-4
CASGPPRGLNTEAFF | TGTGCTAGTGGTCCTCCGAGGGGGCTTAACACTGAAGCTTTCTTT | TRBD1 | - | TRBJ1-1 | TRBV12-5
CASRGGRTEEAFF | TGTGCCAGCAGGGGGGGTAGAACAGAAGAAGCTTTCTTT | - | - | TRBJ1-1 | TRBV25-1
CASSIHSYGYTF | TGTGCCAGTAGTATCCACAGCTATGGCTACACCTTC | - | - | TRBJ1-2 | TRBV19
CASSLQGGYNEQFF | TGTGCCAGCAGCTTACAGGGGGGCTACAATGAGCAGTTCTTC | - | - | TRBJ2-1 | TRBV7-6
CASSDRGGKNIQYF | TGCGCCAGCAGCGACAGGGGAGGCAAAAACATTCAGTACTTC | TRBD1 | - | TRBJ2-4 | TRBV10-1
CASSRGLAGVEPDAQYF | TGTGCCAGCAGCCGCGGACTAGCGGGAGTCGAACCAGATGCGCAGTATTTT | TRBD2 | - | TRBJ2-3 | TRBV7-3
CASSLVREAQYF | TGTGCCAGCAGCTTAGTTCGCGAGGCCCAGTACTTC | - | - | TRBJ2-5 | TRBV11-3
CAGSRVRNEKLFF | TGTGCTGGAAGCAGGGTTAGAAATGAAAAACTGTTTTTT | - | - | TRBJ1-4 | TRBV6-1
CASSEDRNTEAFF | TGTGCCAGCAGCGAGGACAGGAACACTGAAGCTTTCTTT | - | - | TRBJ1-1 | TRBV7-2
CATSRTRGPGANVLTF | TGTGCCACCAGCAGAACGAGGGGGCCTGGGGCCAACGTCCTGACTTTC | TRBD1 | once | TRBJ2-6 | TRBV15
CAISRERADTQYF | TGTGCCATCAGCAGGGAAAGGGCAGATACGCAGTATTTT | - | - | TRBJ2-3 | TRBV10-3
CASSAQLAGGTDTQYF | TGCGCCAGCAGCGCACAACTAGCGGGGGGCACAGATACGCAGTATTTT | TRBD2 | - | TRBJ2-3 | TRBV5-1
CASSSSDRGLTGELFF | TGTGCCAGCTCATCCTCGGACAGGGGCCTCACCGGGGAGCTGTTTTTT | TRBD1 | - | TRBJ2-2 | TRBV18
CASSIGTANTEAFF | TGTGCCAGTAGTATCGGGACAGCGAACACTGAAGCTTTCTTT | TRBD1 | - | TRBJ1-1 | TRBV19
CASSYDQGGNTIYF | TGTGCCAGCAGTTACGATCAGGGGGGAAACACCATATATTTT | - | - | TRBJ1-3 | TRBV6-6
CASSDRGDYGYTF | TGTGCCAGCAGCGACAGGGGTGACTATGGCTACACCTTC | TRBD1 | once | TRBJ1-2 | TRBV6-1
CSVEGHENTEAFF | TGCAGCGTTGAGGGCCACGAGAACACTGAAGCTTTCTTT | - | - | TRBJ1-1 | TRBV29-1
CASNSGRGYEQYF | TGTGCCAGCAACTCGGGTCGAGGATACGAGCAGTACTTC | - | once | TRBJ2-7 | TRBV25-1
CASSLEEVTQYF | TGTGCCAGCAGCTTAGAAGAGGTGACCCAGTACTTC | - | - | TRBJ2-5 | TRBV11-2
CASSIAPTSNEQFF | TGTGCCAGTAGTATTGCCCCCACTAGCAATGAGCAGTTCTTC | - | once | TRBJ2-1 | TRBV19
CASSVSEVGELFF | TGTGCCAGCAGTGTCAGTGAGGTCGGGGAGCTGTTTTTT | - | - | TRBJ2-2 | TRBV6-1
CASGGLPDTQYF | TGTGCCAGCGGCGGTCTCCCAGATACGCAGTATTTT | - | - | TRBJ2-3 | TRBV2
CASSPIRDSRKAFF | TGTGCCAGCAGCCCAATAAGGGACAGTCGGAAAGCTTTCTTT | TRBD1 | - | TRBJ1-1 | TRBV11-2
CSVTRLAGDWVF | TGCAGCGTAACCCGTCTAGCGGGAGATTGGGTCTTC | TRBD2 | - | TRBJ2-1 | TRBV29-1
CASSPGTGSTDTQYF | TGTGCCAGCAGTCCCGGGACAGGTAGCACAGATACGCAGTATTTT | TRBD1 | - | TRBJ2-3 | TRBV2
CASSLARAGGPHEQFF | TGCGCCAGCAGCTTGGCCAGAGCGGGAGGCCCCCATGAGCAGTTCTTC | TRBD2 | - | TRBJ2-1 | TRBV5-1
CASSLGQGGQPQHF | TGCGCCAGCAGCTTGGGGCAGGGAGGTCAGCCCCAGCATTTT | - | - | TRBJ1-5 | TRBV5-1
CAISEDRGSSPLHF | TGTGCCATCAGTGAGGACAGGGGTAGTTCACCCCTCCACTTT | TRBD1 | - | TRBJ1-6 | TRBV10-3
CASSWGGSSGANVLTF | TGTGCCAGCAGCTGGGGCGGGAGCTCTGGGGCCAACGTCCTGACTTTC | TRBD2 | - | TRBJ2-6 | TRBV7-2
CASSSYQRHGYTF | TGTGCCAGCAGCTCCTACCAGAGGCATGGCTACACCTTC | - | - | TRBJ1-2 | TRBV7-8
CASSIWDRPYEQYF | TGTGCCAGTAGTATCTGGGACAGGCCCTACGAGCAGTACTTC | TRBD1 | - | TRBJ2-7 | TRBV19
CASSLGGGYSETQYF | TGTGCCAGCAGCTTAGGAGGGGGCTACTCAGAGACCCAGTACTTC | TRBD1 | - | TRBJ2-5 | TRBV11-2
CASSFPQGAGEQYF | TGTGCCAGCAGCTTCCCACAGGGGGCAGGGGAGCAGTACTTC | TRBD1 | - | TRBJ2-7 | TRBV5-6
CASSPGGAGVMNEQFF | TGCGCCAGCAGCCCGGGAGGGGCGGGAGTTATGAATGAGCAGTTCTTC | TRBD2 | - | TRBJ2-1 | TRBV5-1